The sequence of this T cell receptor (beta chain) was determined in a study of CD8 T cells in ankylosing spondylitis. Study outcomes and limitations: Certain motif variants had earlier appeared in reactive arthritis synovial fluid and blood. A TCR beta motif of several highly homologous variants appeared characteristic of ankylosing spondylitis blood. Disease-linked clones were CD8+ and relatively rare in peripheral blood.

Concerning this clonotype: Its antigen remains unidentified.

Germline V gene data show CDR1 as MNHEY and CDR2 as SMNVEV (reference sequence). Trimming took 2 bases from V and 7 from J; bases not matched to a gene: 4. This CDR3 has 14 residues. Each CDR3 protein gets one entry after TCRdb re-called the 5' RACE reads with MiXCR. The table includes roughly 670,000 distinct CDR3 sequences, around a fifth detected once. The TCR was taken from a male donor with ankylosing spondylitis. Sequenced sample: blood, either unsorted or a sorted T cell fraction (not recorded which). V is TRBV27 and J is TRBJ2-2; 7 nucleotides align to TRBD2. The CDR3 DNA follows: TGTGCCAGCAGTTTAGGGGAGGGCGGCGGGGAGCTGTTTTTT. Its translation is CASSLGEGGGELFF.